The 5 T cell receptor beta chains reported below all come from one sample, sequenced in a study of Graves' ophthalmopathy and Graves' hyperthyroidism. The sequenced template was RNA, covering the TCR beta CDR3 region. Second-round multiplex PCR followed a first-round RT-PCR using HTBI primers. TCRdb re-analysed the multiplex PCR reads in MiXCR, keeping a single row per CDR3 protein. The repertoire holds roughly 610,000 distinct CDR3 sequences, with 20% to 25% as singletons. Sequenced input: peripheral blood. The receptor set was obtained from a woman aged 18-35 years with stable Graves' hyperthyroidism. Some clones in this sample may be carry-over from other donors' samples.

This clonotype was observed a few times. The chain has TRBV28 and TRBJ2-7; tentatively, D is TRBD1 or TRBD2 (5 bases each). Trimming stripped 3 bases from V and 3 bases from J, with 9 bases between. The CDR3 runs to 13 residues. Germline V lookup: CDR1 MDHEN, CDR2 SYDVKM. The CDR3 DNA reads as TGTGCCAGCAGTTTGTGGGGGAACTACGAGCAGTACTTC. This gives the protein CASSLWGNYEQYF.

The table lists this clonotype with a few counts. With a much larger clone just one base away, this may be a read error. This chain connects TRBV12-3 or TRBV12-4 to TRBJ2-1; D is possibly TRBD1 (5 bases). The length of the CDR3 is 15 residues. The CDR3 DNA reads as TGTGCCAGCAGTCCCTCCAGGGCCCTCGGCTATGAGAAGTTCTTC. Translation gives CASSPSRALGYEKFF.

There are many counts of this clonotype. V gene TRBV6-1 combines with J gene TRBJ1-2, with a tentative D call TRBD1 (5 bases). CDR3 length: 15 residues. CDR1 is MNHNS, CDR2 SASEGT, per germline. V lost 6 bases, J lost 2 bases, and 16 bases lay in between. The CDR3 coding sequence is TGTGCCAGCAGACAGGAGCCGGGCCCGAACTATGGCTACACCTTC. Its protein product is CASRQEPGPNYGYTF.

DNA of the CDR3: TGTGCAACCGGGACAGGGAGACTCGGGGAGCTGTTTTTT. This sequence encodes CATGTGRLGELFF. The gene calls are TRBV6-1 and TRBJ2-2; 9 bases agree with TRBD1. CDR3 length equals 13 residues. CDR1 is MNHNS and CDR2 is SASEGT in the germline V gene.

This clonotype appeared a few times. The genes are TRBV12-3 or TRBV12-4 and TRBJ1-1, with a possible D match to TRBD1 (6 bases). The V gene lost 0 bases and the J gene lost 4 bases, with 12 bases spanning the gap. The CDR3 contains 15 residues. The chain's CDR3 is CASSLALQGITEAFF. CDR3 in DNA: TGTGCCAGCAGTTTAGCGTTGCAGGGGATCACTGAAGCTTTCTTT.